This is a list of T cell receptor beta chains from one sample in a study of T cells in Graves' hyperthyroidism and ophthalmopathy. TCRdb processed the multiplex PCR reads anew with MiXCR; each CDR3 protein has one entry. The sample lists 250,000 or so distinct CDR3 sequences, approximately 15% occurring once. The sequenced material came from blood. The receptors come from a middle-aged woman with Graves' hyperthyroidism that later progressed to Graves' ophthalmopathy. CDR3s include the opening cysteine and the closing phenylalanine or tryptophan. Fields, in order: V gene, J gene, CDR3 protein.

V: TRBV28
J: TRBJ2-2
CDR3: CASSSGGFANTGELFF

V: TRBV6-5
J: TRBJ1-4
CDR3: CASSSTGIEKLFF

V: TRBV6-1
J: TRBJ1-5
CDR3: CASRTGAEQPQHF

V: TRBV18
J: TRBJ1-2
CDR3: CASSPGGQGKGYGYTF

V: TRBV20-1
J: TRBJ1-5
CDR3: CSARAGGPRNQPQHF

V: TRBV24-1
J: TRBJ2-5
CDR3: CATGGGPSWEETQYF

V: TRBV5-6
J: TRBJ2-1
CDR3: CASSGPSGREMDEQFF

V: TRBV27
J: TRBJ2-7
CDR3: CASRGDRGSEQYF

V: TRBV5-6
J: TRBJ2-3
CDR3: CASSLRLNGTDTQYF

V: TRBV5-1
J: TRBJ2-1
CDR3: CASSPVEYYNEQFF

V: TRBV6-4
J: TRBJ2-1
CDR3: CASSELASGTNEQFF

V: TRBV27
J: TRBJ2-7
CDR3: CASRFQGLSYEQYF

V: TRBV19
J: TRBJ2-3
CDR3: CASLDSTDTQYF

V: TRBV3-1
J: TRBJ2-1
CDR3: CASSRTQGNEQFF

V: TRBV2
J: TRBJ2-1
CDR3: CASSAFRRGHNEQFF

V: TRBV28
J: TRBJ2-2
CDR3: CASSPDRGLAGSNTGELFF

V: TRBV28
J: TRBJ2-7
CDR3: CASSFPTWGRGKHEQYF

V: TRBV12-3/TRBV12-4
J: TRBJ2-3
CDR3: CASRGLAGGGTDTQYF

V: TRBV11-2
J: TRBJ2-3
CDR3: CASSLRTGVKDTQYF

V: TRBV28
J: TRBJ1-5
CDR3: CASSLTGNHAPQHF

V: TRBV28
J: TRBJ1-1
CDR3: CASCPPGTGVTEAFF

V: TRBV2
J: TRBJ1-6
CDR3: CASRAGTSNSPLHF

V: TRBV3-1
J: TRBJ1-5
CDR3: CASSQAGQPQHF

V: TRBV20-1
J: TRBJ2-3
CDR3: CSAREVAGGFWADTQYF

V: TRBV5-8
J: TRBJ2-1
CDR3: CASSSGQDTQFYNEQFF

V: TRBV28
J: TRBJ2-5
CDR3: CASSFFGQPQETQYF

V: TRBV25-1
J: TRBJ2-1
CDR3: CASSAGDRNKQFF

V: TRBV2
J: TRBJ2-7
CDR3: CAGRAGRNYEQYF

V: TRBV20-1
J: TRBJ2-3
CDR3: CSASKEGDPTWNTQYF

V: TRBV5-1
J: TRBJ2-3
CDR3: CASSHYSTDTQYF

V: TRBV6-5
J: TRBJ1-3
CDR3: CASGYTGTGNTIYF

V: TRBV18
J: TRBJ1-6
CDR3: CASSPYRGYGDSPLHF

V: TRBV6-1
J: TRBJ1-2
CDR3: CASIPYSASFYGYTF

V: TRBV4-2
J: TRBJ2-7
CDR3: CASSQGLAREQYF

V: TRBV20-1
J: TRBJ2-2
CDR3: CSASPGLVNGELFF

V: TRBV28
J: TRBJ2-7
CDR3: CASSLLASGRARSSYEQYF

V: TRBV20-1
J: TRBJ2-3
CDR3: CSARDRTSGRRADTQYF

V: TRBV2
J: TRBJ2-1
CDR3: CASSEQGSWSGNEQFF

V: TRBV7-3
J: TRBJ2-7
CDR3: CASSLELGSSYEQYF

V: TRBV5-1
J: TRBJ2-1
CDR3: CASSLGRAYNEQFF